This T cell receptor beta chain was documented in a study of blood T cell repertoires in COVID-19. Authors' data handling: Amplification from reference gene primers served as the basis for estimated nucleated cell counts. Generated by immunoSEQ multiplex PCR, the TCRdb table keeps only in-frame clones and is missing some. V and J calls and clone size are as listed in that table; D and trimming were resolved from the DNA. The sample records about 140,000 clones, about 87% being singletons. In germline, CDR1 is MDHEN, CDR2 SYDVKM. CDR3 length: 11 amino acids. Trimming removed 6 bases from V and 5 bases from J, with 7 bases in between.

This TCR came from a woman in her forties or fifties with acute or convalescent COVID-19. Sequences were obtained from peripheral blood. The chain uses TRBV28 and TRBJ1-2; D unresolved. The chain's CDR3 is CASSLDYGYTF. The CDR3 nucleotides are TGTGCCAGCAGCCTAGATTATGGCTACACCTTC.